The 25 T cell receptor beta chains in this list originate from one sample, sequenced in a study of T cells after yellow fever vaccination. In TCRdb, the 5' RACE reads were re-called with MiXCR into one record per CDR3 protein. Found here are approximately 250,000 distinct CDR3 sequences, more than 3.5% of them singletons; the top ten hold about 19%. Here the sequenced sample was PBMCs, taken 15 days after the yellow fever booster vaccination. These receptors came from a man between 18 and 29 years old who received the YFV17D yellow fever vaccine.

Ten or more counts support this clonotype. This chain joins TRBV4-3 and TRBJ1-4; 8 nucleotides line up with TRBD1. CDR1 and CDR2 from the germline V gene are LGHNA and YSLEER. This CDR3 has 16 residues. V was pared by 4 bases and J by 5 bases, with 9 bases of the junction left unmatched. The CDR3 is CASSRKKRTGNEKLFF. For the CDR3, the DNA is TGCGCCAGCAGCCGAAAGAAACGGACAGGGAATGAAAAACTGTTTTTT.

The V call is TRBV29-1, the J call TRBJ1-3, with D possibly TRBD1 on 5 matching bases. Germline V gene data show CDR1 as SQVTM and CDR2 as ANQGSEA. Trimming removed 2 bases at V and 2 bases at J, with 7 bases between. This CDR3 has 13 amino acids. In nucleotides, the CDR3 is TGCAGCGTTGAAATGGGGGCTGGAAACACCATATATTTT. It yields the protein CSVEMGAGNTIYF.

This clonotype was recorded at least ten times. The rearrangement uses TRBV7-8 and TRBJ2-7; D gene uncertain. Germline values: CDR1 SGHVS, CDR2 FQNEAQ. V lost 5 bases and J lost 6, with 8 bases in between. The CDR3 sequence is 11 residues long. CDR3 protein: CASSPLREQYF. DNA of the CDR3: TGTGCCAGCAGCCCCTTGCGCGAGCAGTACTTC.

The J gene is TRBJ1-6, the V gene TRBV15; no reliable D call. CDR3 length: 15 amino acids. Trimming cost V 0 bases and J 5 bases, with 8 bases left between them. The germline CDR1 and CDR2 sequences are LNHNV and YYDKDF (reference sequence). Here the CDR3 DNA reads TGTGCCACCAGCAGAGATTCACGGGATAATTCACCCCTCCACTTT. Translated, it gives CATSRDSRDNSPLHF.

In its sample, this clonotype was seen many times. J is TRBJ1-1 and V is TRBV5-1; 7 bases are shared with TRBD1. The CDR3 is 13 amino acids. The germline CDR1 and CDR2 sequences are SGHRS and YFSETQ. The junction had 4 bases not matched to a gene; V was cut back by 4 bases and J by 4 bases. CDR3 in DNA: TGCGCCAGCAGCACTACAGGGGTCACTGAAGCTTTCTTT. It translates to CASSTTGVTEAFF. Looking up the rest from reference TRBV5-1 and TRBJ1-1 gives the full variable domain: KAGVTQTPRYLIKTRGQQVTLSCSPISGHRSVSWYQQTPGQGLQFLFEYFSETQRNKGNFPGRFSGRQFSNSRSEMNVSTLELGDSALYLCASSTTGVTEAFFGQGTRLTVV.

At least ten counts were recorded for this clonotype. The CDR3 DNA is TGTGCCAGCAGGACCCGACAGCCCAATCAGCCCCAGCATTTT. It yields the protein CASRTRQPNQPQHF. The chain has TRBV6-5 and TRBJ1-5; weak D call: TRBD1 (5 bases). Trimming left V 6 bases short and J 3 bases short, with 12 bases between. The CDR3 runs 14 residues. Germline V CDR1 and CDR2: MNHEY, SVGAGI.

This clonotype has at least ten counts. The V call is TRBV10-3, the J call TRBJ2-3; D is unresolved. The CDR3 spans 12 residues. CDR1 and CDR2 from the germline V gene are ENHRY and SYGVKD. Trimming left V 5 bases short and J 5 bases short, with 8 bases between. CDR3 loop: CAISPRQDTQYF. The CDR3 coding sequence is TGTGCCATCAGTCCGCGCCAAGATACGCAGTATTTT.

This clonotype was counted many times. V is TRBV7-9 and J is TRBJ2-3; D is unclear. CDR1 and CDR2 from the germline V gene are SEHNR and FQNEAQ (reference sequence). V shed 4 bases and J shed 0 bases, with 14 bases lying between them. The CDR3 is made up of 16 amino acids. For the CDR3, the DNA is TGTGCCAGCAGCTCGCGCCCCCAAGCTAGCACAGATACGCAGTATTTT. As protein: CASSSRPQASTDTQYF.

This clonotype has at least ten counts. The chain carries TRBV2 and TRBJ1-5, with no clear D. The CDR3 sequence is 14 residues long. CDR1 SNHLY and CDR2 FYNNEI come from the germline V gene. The ends were cut back, 2 bases at V and 9 bases at J, with 14 bases in the middle. The CDR3 loop is CASSELGQASPQHF. CDR3 nucleotide sequence: TGTGCCAGCAGTGAACTGGGTCAGGCCTCGCCCCAGCATTTT.

V and J are TRBV5-4 and TRBJ1-1, with a weak D call TRBD1 (6 bases). Germline lookup yields CDR1 SGHNT and CDR2 YYREEE (reference sequence). V gave up 3 bases and J gave up 5 bases, with 23 bases separating them. There are 17 residues in the CDR3. In nucleotides, the CDR3 is TGTGCCAGCAGCTCCCCCGTGGTCGGGAGAGGGGGAACTGAAGCTTTCTTT. It codes for CASSSPVVGRGGTEAFF.

This clonotype has ten or more counts. This chain connects TRBV27 to TRBJ2-3; D uncertain. V gave up 2 bases and J gave up 4 bases, with 10 bases separating them. Germline lookup yields CDR1 MNHEY and CDR2 SMNVEV (reference sequence). The CDR3 extends over 14 amino acids. The CDR3 coding sequence is TGTGCCAGCAGTTTAACACCCACAGCAGATACGCAGTATTTT. Protein product: CASSLTPTADTQYF.

This clonotype was detected ten times or more. This chain uses TRBV2 with TRBJ1-5; TRBD1 matches 12 bases. V lost 5 bases to trimming and J lost 9 bases; unmatched junction nucleotides: 5. This CDR3 is 14 amino acids long. Germline CDR1 reads SNHLY; CDR2 reads FYNNEI. CDR3 loop: CASSPGQGARPQHF. The CDR3 DNA follows: TGTGCCAGCAGTCCGGGACAGGGGGCTAGGCCCCAGCATTTT.

This clonotype was seen only a few times. In DNA, the CDR3 is TGTGCCAGCAGCCCGCGCCCGGATTTTTTTGGAGAGACCCAGTACTTC. Encoded protein: CASSPRPDFFGETQYF. The chain has TRBV6-5 and TRBJ2-5; D not resolved. Germline CDR1 reads MNHEY; CDR2 reads SVGAGI. V lost 6 bases, J lost 4 bases, and 21 bases lay in between. This CDR3 comprises 16 residues.

This clonotype was observed many times. The chain joins TRBV29-1 to TRBJ2-2; tentatively, D is TRBD2 (6 bases). V gave up 3 bases and J gave up 3 bases, with 8 bases separating them. The CDR3 covers 13 residues. The germline CDR1 and CDR2 sequences are SQVTM and ANQGSEA. The CDR3 DNA is TGCAGCGTTGAGAGGGAGGACACCGGGGAGCTGTTTTTT. As protein: CSVEREDTGELFF.

This clonotype has a count of ten or more. J is TRBJ1-2 and V is TRBV20-1, with unresolved D. Germline lookup yields CDR1 DFQATT and CDR2 SNEGSKA (reference sequence). The CDR3 is 14 amino acids. V shed 4 bases and J shed 4 bases, with 16 bases lying between them. CDR3 region: CSATDREAFYGYTF. The CDR3 region has the DNA TGCAGTGCTACCGATCGGGAAGCATTCTATGGCTACACCTTC.

This clonotype was observed at least ten times. The V gene is TRBV9, the J gene TRBJ2-1, with TRBD2 matching over 12 bases. The CDR3 length is 15 residues. V shed 5 bases, J shed 7 bases, and the junction held 7 bases outside the gene matches. Germline loops: CDR1 SGDLS, CDR2 YYNGEE. CDR3 in amino acids: CASSLAGGPWNEQFF. The DNA for the CDR3 is TGTGCCAGCAGTCTAGCGGGGGGGCCATGGAATGAGCAGTTCTTC.

This clonotype was recorded many times. This chain joins TRBV6-4 and TRBJ1-1; D perhaps matches TRBD1 (5 bases). The CDR3 runs 14 residues. V dropped 3 bases and J dropped 9 bases, with 17 bases sitting between them. Germline V CDR1 and CDR2: MRHNA, SNTAGT. CDR3 nucleotides: TGTGCCAGCAGTGATTCTGTAGGGACGGGACAAGCTTTCTTT. It yields the protein CASSDSVGTGQAFF.

This clonotype was detected ten times or more. The chain is built from TRBV7-8 and TRBJ2-7; no firm D call. Germline V gene data show CDR1 as SGHVS and CDR2 as FQNEAQ. This CDR3 has 13 amino acids. The ends were cut back, 4 bases at V and 0 bases at J, with 7 bases in the middle. CDR3 coding DNA: TGTGCCAGCAGCTCCAGAATCTCCTACGAGCAGTACTTC. Encoded protein: CASSSRISYEQYF.

As concerns this clonotype: Being one base from a much bigger clone, this may be a read error. This rearrangement joins TRBV20-1 to TRBJ2-3; 12 nucleotides match TRBD2. CDR3 length: 17 residues. Germline V gene data show CDR1 as DFQATT and CDR2 as SNEGSKA (reference sequence). The CDR3 sequence: CSAWASGGATGTNTQYF. CDR3 nucleotide sequence: TGCAGTGCATGGGCTAGCGGGGGGGCGACCGGCACAAATACGCAGTATTTT.

This clonotype has at least ten counts. The rearrangement links TRBV7-9 to TRBJ2-7; 7 nucleotides line up with TRBD1. CDR3 length: 15 amino acids. The germline V gene encodes CDR1 SEHNR and CDR2 FQNEAQ (reference sequence). V shed 8 bases and J 2 bases; nucleotides not matched to a gene: 12. CDR3 residues: CASDGGRDSPYEQYF. The CDR3 DNA sequence: TGTGCCAGCGATGGTGGTCGGGACAGCCCCTACGAGCAGTACTTC.

Ten or more counts support this clonotype. V is TRBV5-1 and J is TRBJ2-5; 9 bases align to TRBD2. This CDR3 spans 15 amino acids. With 0 bases clipped from V and 1 base from J, the junction kept 1 base outside the gene matches. The V gene's germline CDR1 is SGHRS and CDR2 YFSETQ. CDR3 sequence reads: CASSLASGVQETQYF. The CDR3 bases are TGCGCCAGCAGCTTGGCTAGCGGGGTCCAAGAGACCCAGTACTTC.

About this clonotype: A much bigger clone sits one base away, suggesting this may be a read error. The J gene is TRBJ2-7, the V gene TRBV11-3, with unresolved D. Germline V lookup: CDR1 SGHNT, CDR2 YENEEA. The length of the CDR3 is 14 residues. CDR3 loop: CASSFFSNPGERYF. The CDR3 nucleotides read TGTGCCAGCAGCTTCTTCAGTAATCCGGGCGAGCGGTACTTC.

This clonotype appeared many times. V is TRBV7-2 and J is TRBJ2-7; D gene uncertain. Germline CDR1 SGHTA, CDR2 FQGNSA. This CDR3 has 14 amino acids. The ends were cut back, 5 bases at V and 0 bases at J, with 11 bases in the middle. CDR3 protein: CASSDTWNSYEQYF. The CDR3 DNA reads TGTGCCAGCAGCGACACCTGGAACTCCTACGAGCAGTACTTC.

At least ten counts were recorded for this clonotype. The gene calls are TRBV5-1 and TRBJ2-3; D gene unclear. Germline values: CDR1 SGHRS, CDR2 YFSETQ. V lost 0 bases, J lost 2 bases, and 7 bases lay in between. CDR3 size: 14 residues. For the CDR3, the DNA is TGCGCCAGCAGCTTGGATCCGTACACAGATACGCAGTATTTT. Protein product: CASSLDPYTDTQYF.

This clonotype was observed many times. The V call is TRBV29-1, the J call TRBJ1-1; D is unresolved. CDR1 SQVTM and CDR2 ANQGSEA come from the germline V gene. The V end was cut by 8 bases, the J end by 7 bases, with 20 bases between. This CDR3 has 13 amino acids. The CDR3 DNA is TGCAGCTTTGTGGGGATGAGGGTTCATGAAGCTTTCTTT. The encoded protein is CSFVGMRVHEAFF.